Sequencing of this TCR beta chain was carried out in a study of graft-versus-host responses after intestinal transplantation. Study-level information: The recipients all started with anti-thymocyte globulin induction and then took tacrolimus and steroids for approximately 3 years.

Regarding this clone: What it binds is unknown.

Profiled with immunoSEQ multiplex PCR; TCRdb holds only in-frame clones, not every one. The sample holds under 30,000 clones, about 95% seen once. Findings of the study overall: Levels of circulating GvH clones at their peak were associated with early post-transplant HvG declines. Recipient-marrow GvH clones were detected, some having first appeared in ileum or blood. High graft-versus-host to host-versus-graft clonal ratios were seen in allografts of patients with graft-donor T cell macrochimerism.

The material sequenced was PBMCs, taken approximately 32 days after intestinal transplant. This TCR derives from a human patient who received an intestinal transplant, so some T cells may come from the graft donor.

CDR3 amino acids: CASRVAPGVQGYTF. DNA for the CDR3: TGTGCCAGCAGAGTCGCCCCAGGGGTACAGGGCTACACCTTC. The chain recombines TRBV2 with TRBJ1-2, with D perhaps matching TRBD1 (6 bases). Trimming took 6 bases from V and 8 from J, leaving 19 bases between them. The CDR3 has 14 amino acids. Germline-derived CDR1 and CDR2 are SNHLY and FYNNEI.